This T cell receptor (beta chain) is from a study of T cell responses to AZD1222 COVID-19 vaccine. Points from the study as a whole: Reportedly, close to half of spike-specific TCRs are directed against unmutated variant regions. Donors were largely white British and mainly female; clonal diversity was possibly underestimated.

The table came from immunoSEQ multiplex PCR; TCRdb's copy has only in-frame clones and leaves some out. The sample includes about 40,000 clones, about nine tenths of them seen just once. Remarks on this clone: Its target is not known.

CDR1 is SGHAT and CDR2 is FQNNGV in the germline V gene. Trimming at V came to 1 base and at J to 1 base, leaving 9 bases not matched to a gene. The CDR3 consists of 18 residues. The TCR sequence derives from an adult who received the MenACWY meningococcal vaccine as a control. The starting material was peripheral blood, obtained 28 days after the second dose of the MenACWY control vaccine. The chain employs TRBV11-2 and TRBJ2-7, with TRBD2 matching 11 bases. CDR3 region: CASSLGQTSGDESYEQYF. CDR3 nucleotide sequence: TGTGCCAGCAGCTTAGGCCAGACTAGCGGGGATGAATCCTACGAGCAGTACTTC. The full variable domain, its missing parts supplied by reference TRBV11-2 and TRBJ2-7, is EAGVAQSPRYKIIEKRQSVAFWCNPISGHATLYWYQQILGQGPKLLIQFQNNGVVDDSQLPKDRFSAERLKGVDSTLKIQPAKLEDSAVYLCASSLGQTSGDESYEQYFGPGTRLTVT.